The entry below describes one TCR beta chain. Its antigen is still unknown. This CDR3 comprises 16 residues. Germline assignment: CDR1 SGHTA and CDR2 FQGNSA. V dropped 8 bases and J dropped 0 bases, with 16 bases sitting between them. This sample was included in a study of beta chain features in type 1 diabetes. Study-wide findings and caveats: TCRB repertoires of naive, central memory and Treg cells appeared more similar among patients than among healthy donors. Significant though moderate, a shortening of TCRB CDR3s appeared in all four CD4+ subsets of Type 1 diabetes patients.

Every bit of the isolated RNA underwent reverse transcription, so sequencing read expressed TCRB transcripts. Clones were sequenced by immunoSEQ multiplex PCR, and TCRdb holds only the in-frame ones, with some missing. The profile covers about 150,000 clones, with 11% appearing a single time and roughly 2% taken by the ten largest. The clonotype was recovered from a man aged 18 to 35 in good health. The chain links TRBV7-2 to TRBJ2-2, with D perhaps matching TRBD2 (6 bases). Sequencing used central memory CD4+ T cells from blood. CDR3 loop: CASPISGGANTGELFF. CDR3 nucleotides: TGTGCCAGCCCCATCTCCGGCGGGGCGAACACCGGGGAGCTGTTTTTT. Combining the CDR3 with reference TRBV7-2 and TRBJ2-2 gives the whole variable domain GAGVSQSPSNKVTEKGKDVELRCDPISGHTALYWYRQSLGQGLEFLIYFQGNSAPDKSGLPSDRFSAERTGGSVSTLTIQRTQQEDSAVYLCASPISGGANTGELFFGEGSRLTVL.